These T cell receptor beta chains were read from a single sample in a study of blood T cell repertoires in COVID-19. Sequencing was performed with immunoSEQ multiplex PCR; in TCRdb, only in-frame clones are kept and a portion is missing. The sample consists of 250,000 to 350,000 clones, 84% of them appearing once. The source material was peripheral blood. The origin of the receptors is a human donor with COVID-19, enrolled during active disease. The donor label of this sample is uncertain. The CDR3 runs from the conserved cysteine through the conserved F or W. D genes are given only for firm matches. For some rows the clone size is stated as once, few or many, or as a class when expanded; others skip it.

J gene,D gene,clone size,V gene,CDR3 DNA,CDR3 protein
TRBJ1-1,TRBD1,.,TRBV6-5,TGTGCCAGCTCCACCCACCGGGACAGCGGCACTGAAGCTTTCTTT,CASSTHRDSGTEAFF
TRBJ1-2,TRBD1,.,TRBV6-4,TGTGCCAGCAGTCTGGAACAGGGGGCGCGTGGCTACACCTTC,CASSLEQGARGYTF
TRBJ2-1,TRBD1,.,TRBV5-4,TGTGCCAGCAGCCCGAGGGACAGGGGGCGAAATGAGCAGTTCTTC,CASSPRDRGRNEQFF
TRBJ2-3,.,.,TRBV5-1,TGCGCCAGCAGATTCGTACCGCCAGGGTCTAGATCTAGCACAGATACGCAGTATTTT,CASRFVPPGSRSSTDTQYF
TRBJ1-5,.,.,TRBV4-2,TGTGCCAGCAGCCAAGATCGGAGACAGCCCCAGCATTTT,CASSQDRRQPQHF
TRBJ2-3,TRBD2,.,TRBV11-3,TGTGCCAGCAGCTTATCTAGCGGGGGACGCACAGATACGCAGTATTTT,CASSLSSGGRTDTQYF
TRBJ2-5,.,.,TRBV5-1,TGCGCCAGCAGCTTGGCTCTGGACAGTCAGGGCGGGGAGACCCAGTACTTC,CASSLALDSQGGETQYF
TRBJ1-1,.,few,TRBV7-9,TGTGCCAGCAGCTTAGTTCGGGGGAACACTGAAGCTTTCTTT,CASSLVRGNTEAFF
TRBJ2-5,TRBD2,once,TRBV11-2,TGTGCCAGCAGCTTAGGGACTAGCGGGAGGGCCCAAGAGACCCAGTACTTC,CASSLGTSGRAQETQYF
TRBJ2-7,.,.,TRBV7-7,TGTGCTAGCAGCTTAAGTATTGACTGGAGTAGCTTATACGAGCAGTACTTC,CASSLSIDWSSLYEQYF
TRBJ2-7,.,once,TRBV5-6,TGTGCCAGCAGCTTAAATTTTGCAGGTTACGAGCAGTACTTC,CASSLNFAGYEQYF
TRBJ1-6,TRBD1,.,TRBV27,TGTGCCAGCAGCCGGGACAGGGTTTCACCCCTCCACTTT,CASSRDRVSPLHF
TRBJ2-5,.,.,TRBV19,TGTGCCAGCAGTTGGGGGGCTAGCGGACAAGAGACCCAGTACTTC,CASSWGASGQETQYF
TRBJ1-2,.,.,TRBV11-2,TGTGCCAGCAGCTCTCGTCCGGGAGAGGGCTACACCTTC,CASSSRPGEGYTF